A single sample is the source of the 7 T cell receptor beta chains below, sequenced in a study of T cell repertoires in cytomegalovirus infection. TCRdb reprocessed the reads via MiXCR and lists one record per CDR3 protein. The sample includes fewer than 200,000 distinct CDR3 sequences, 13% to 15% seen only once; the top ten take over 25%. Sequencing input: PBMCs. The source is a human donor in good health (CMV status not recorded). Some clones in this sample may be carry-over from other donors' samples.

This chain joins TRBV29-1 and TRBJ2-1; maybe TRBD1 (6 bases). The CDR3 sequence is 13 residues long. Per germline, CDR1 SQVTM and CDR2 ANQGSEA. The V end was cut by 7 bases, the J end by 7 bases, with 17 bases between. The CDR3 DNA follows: TGCAGCGGCTCCCGGAACAGGGTGAATGAGCAGTTCTTC. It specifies CSGSRNRVNEQFF.

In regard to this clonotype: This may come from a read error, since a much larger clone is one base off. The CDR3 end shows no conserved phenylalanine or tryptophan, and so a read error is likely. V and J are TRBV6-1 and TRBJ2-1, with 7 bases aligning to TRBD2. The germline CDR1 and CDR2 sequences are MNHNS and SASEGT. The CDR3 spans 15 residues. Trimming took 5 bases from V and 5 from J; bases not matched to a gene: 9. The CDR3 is CASSPGGGVDNEQFL. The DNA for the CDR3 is TGTGCCAGCAGTCCGGGAGGTGGAGTGGACAATGAGCAGTTCCTC.

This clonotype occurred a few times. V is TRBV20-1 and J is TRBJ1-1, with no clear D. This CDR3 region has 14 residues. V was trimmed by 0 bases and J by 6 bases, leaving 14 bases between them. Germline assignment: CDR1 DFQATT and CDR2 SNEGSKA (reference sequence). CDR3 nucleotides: TGCAGTGCTAGAGATTCAAGGGATTCGGCTGAAGCTTTCTTT. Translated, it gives CSARDSRDSAEAFF.

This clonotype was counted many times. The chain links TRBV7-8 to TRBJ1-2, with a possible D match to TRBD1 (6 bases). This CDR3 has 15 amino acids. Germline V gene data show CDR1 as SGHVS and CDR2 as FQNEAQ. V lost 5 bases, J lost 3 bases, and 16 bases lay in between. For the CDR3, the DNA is TGTGCCAGCAGCACCTCCAGGGGAAGCGACTATGGCTACACCTTC. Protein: CASSTSRGSDYGYTF. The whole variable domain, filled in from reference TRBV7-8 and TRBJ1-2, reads GAGVSQSPRYKVAKRGQDVALRCDPISGHVSLFWYQQALGQGPEFLTYFQNEAQLDKSGLPSDRFFAERPEGSVSTLKIQRTQQEDSAVYLCASSTSRGSDYGYTFGSGTRLTVV.

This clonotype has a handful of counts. CDR3 residues: CSVANGVAKNIQYF. CDR3 bases: TGCAGCGTTGCGAATGGGGTTGCCAAAAACATTCAGTACTTC. The chain uses TRBV29-1 and TRBJ2-4; D unresolved. The V gene lost 4 bases and the J gene lost 1 base, with 11 bases spanning the gap. The CDR3 runs to 14 residues. Per the germline V gene, CDR1 is SQVTM and CDR2 is ANQGSEA.

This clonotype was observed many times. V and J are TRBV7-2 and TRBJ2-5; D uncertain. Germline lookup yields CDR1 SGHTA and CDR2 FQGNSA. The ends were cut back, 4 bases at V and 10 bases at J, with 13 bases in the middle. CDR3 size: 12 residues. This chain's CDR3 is CASSSPKMDQYF. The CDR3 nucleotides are TGTGCCAGCAGCTCCCCGAAAATGGACCAGTACTTC.

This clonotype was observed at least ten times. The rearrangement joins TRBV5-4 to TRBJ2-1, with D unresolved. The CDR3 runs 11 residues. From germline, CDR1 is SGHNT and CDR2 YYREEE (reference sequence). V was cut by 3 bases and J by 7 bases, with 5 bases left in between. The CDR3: CASSSTNEQFF. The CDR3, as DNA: TGTGCCAGCAGCTCTACGAATGAGCAGTTCTTC.